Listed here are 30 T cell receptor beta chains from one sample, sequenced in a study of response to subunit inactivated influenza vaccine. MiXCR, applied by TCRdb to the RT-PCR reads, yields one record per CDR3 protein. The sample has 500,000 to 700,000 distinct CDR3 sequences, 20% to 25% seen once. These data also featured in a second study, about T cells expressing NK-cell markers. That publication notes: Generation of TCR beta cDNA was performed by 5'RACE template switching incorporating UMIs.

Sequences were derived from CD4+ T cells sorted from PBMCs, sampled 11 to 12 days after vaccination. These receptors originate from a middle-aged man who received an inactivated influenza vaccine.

CDR3 sequence (DNA): TGCGCCGGGGGCGGCCGGGACAGACCAAACATTCAGTACTTC. Amino acids: CAGGGRDRPNIQYF. This chain links TRBV23-1 with TRBJ2-4; the match to TRBD1 covers 7 bases. TRBV23-1 belongs to the ORF category, with a function that is uncertain. V gave up 11 bases and J gave up 6 bases; unmatched junction bases: 13. The CDR3 consists of 14 residues.

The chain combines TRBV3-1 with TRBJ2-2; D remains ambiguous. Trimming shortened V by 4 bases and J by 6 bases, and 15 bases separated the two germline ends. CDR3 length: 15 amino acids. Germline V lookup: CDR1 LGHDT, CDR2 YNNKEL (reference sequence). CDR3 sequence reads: CASSPRAPPAGELFF. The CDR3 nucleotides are TGTGCCAGCAGCCCCCGGGCCCCCCCAGCCGGGGAGCTGTTTTTT.

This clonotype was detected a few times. Written as DNA, the CDR3 is TGTGCCAGCAGCATAGGGGGCGCAGATACGCAGTATTTT. Protein: CASSIGGADTQYF. This chain uses TRBV12-3 or TRBV12-4 with TRBJ2-3, with 7 bases fitting TRBD1. V shed 6 bases and J 4 bases; nucleotides not matched to a gene: 4. This CDR3 comprises 13 residues.

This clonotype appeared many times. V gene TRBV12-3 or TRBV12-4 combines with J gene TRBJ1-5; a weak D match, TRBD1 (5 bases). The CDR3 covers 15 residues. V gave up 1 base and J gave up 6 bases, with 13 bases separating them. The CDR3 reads CASSLGGAGRQPQHF. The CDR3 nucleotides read TGTGCCAGCAGTTTAGGGGGCGCGGGTCGTCAGCCCCAGCATTTT.

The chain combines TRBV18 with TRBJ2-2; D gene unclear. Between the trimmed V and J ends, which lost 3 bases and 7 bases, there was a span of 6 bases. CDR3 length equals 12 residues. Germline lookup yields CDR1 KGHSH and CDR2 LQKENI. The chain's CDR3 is CASSPTRGELFF. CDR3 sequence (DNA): TGTGCCAGCTCACCGACACGCGGGGAGCTGTTTTTT.

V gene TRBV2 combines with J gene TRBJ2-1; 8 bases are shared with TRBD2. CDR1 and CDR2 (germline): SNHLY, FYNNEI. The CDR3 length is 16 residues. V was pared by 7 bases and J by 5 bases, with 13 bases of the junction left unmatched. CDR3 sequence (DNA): TGTGCCAGCACGGGAACGCGACTAGCGATTAACAATGAGCAGTTCTTC. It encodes CASTGTRLAINNEQFF.

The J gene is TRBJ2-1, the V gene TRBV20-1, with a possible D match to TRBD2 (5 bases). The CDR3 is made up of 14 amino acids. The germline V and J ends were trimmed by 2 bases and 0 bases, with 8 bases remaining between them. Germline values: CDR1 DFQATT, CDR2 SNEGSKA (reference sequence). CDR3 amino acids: CSARSSDSYNEQFF. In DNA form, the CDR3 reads TGCAGTGCTAGAAGTAGCGACTCCTACAATGAGCAGTTCTTC.

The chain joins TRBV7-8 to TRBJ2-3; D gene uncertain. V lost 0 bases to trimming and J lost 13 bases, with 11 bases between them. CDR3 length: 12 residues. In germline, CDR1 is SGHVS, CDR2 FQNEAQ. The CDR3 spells CASSLAHLEEYF. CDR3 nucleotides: TGTGCCAGCAGCTTAGCCCACCTGGAAGAGTATTTT.

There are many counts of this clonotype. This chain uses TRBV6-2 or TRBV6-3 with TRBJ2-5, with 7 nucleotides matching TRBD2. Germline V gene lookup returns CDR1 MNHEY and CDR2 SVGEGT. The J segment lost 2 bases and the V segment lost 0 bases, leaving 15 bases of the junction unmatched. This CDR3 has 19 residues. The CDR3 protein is CASSYSIGGSAYTQETQYF. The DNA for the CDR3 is TGTGCCAGCAGTTACTCGATAGGCGGGAGCGCCTACACTCAAGAGACCCAGTACTTC.

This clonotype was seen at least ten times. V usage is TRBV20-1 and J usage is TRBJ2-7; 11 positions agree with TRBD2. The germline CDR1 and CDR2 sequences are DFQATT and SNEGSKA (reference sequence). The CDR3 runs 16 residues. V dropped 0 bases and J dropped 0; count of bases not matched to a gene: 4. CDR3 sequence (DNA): TGCAGTGCTAGAGATCCGACTAGCGGGATCTCCTACGAGCAGTACTTC. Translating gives CSARDPTSGISYEQYF.

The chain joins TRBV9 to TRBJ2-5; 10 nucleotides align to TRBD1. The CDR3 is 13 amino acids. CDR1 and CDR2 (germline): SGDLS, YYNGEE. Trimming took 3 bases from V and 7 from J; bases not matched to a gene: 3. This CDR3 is CASSDRTGGTQYF. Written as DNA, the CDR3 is TGTGCCAGCAGCGACCGGACAGGGGGGACCCAGTACTTC.

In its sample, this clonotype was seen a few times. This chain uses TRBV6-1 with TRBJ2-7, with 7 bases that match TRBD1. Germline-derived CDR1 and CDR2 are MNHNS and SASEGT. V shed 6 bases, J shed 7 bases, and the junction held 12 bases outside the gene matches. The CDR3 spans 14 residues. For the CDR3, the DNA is TGTGCCAGCAGGCAGGACAGGACTTCACTTGAGCAGTACTTC. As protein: CASRQDRTSLEQYF.

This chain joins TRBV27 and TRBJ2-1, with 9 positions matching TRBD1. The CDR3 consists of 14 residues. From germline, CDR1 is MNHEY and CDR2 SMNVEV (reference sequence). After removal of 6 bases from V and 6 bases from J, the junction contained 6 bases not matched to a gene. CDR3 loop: CASRRDRVSNEQFF. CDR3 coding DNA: TGTGCCAGCAGGCGGGACAGGGTAAGCAATGAGCAGTTCTTC.

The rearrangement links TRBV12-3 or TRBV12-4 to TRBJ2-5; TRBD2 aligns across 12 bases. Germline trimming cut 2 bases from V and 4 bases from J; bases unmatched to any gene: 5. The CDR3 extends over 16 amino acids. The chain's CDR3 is CASSLPPGLAGETQYF. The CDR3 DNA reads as TGTGCCAGCAGTTTACCCCCGGGACTAGCGGGAGAGACCCAGTACTTC.

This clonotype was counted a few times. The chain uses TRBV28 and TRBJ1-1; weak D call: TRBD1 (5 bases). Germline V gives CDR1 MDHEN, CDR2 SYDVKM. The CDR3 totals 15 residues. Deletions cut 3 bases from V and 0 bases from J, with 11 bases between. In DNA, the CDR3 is TGTGCCAGCAGTTTTGGGGCCGATCTGAACACTGAAGCTTTCTTT. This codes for CASSFGADLNTEAFF.

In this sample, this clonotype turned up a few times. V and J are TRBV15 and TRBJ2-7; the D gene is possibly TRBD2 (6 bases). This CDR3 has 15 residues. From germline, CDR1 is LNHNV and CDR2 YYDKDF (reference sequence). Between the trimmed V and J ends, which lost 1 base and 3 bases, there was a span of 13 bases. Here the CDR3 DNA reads TGTGCCACCAGCAGAGCACCGGCGGGAAACTACGAGCAGTACTTC. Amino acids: CATSRAPAGNYEQYF.

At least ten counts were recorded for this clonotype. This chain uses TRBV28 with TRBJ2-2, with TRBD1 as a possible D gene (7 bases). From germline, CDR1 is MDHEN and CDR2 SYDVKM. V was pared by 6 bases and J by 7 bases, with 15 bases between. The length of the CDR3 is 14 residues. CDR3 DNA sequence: TGTGCCAGCAGCCCCCCAGGGGGGCTCGGGGAGCTGTTTTTT. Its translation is CASSPPGGLGELFF.

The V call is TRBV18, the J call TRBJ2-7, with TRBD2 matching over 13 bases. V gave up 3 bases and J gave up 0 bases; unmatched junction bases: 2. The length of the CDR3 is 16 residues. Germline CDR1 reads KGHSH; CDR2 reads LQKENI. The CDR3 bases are TGTGCCAGCTCACCGGGACTAGCGGGACACTCCTACGAGCAGTACTTC. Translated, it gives CASSPGLAGHSYEQYF.

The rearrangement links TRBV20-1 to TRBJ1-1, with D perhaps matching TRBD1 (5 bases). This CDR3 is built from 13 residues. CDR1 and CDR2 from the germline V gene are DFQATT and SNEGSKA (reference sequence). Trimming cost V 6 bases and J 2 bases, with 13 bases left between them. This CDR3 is CSALMGVNTEAFF. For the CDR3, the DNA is TGCAGTGCCCTAATGGGGGTTAACACTGAAGCTTTCTTT.

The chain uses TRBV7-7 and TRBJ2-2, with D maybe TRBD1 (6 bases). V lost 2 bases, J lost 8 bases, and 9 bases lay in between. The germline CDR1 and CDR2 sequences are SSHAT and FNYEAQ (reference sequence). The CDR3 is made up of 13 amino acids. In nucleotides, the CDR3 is TGTGCCAGCAGCTTAAAACAGGGAGGGGAGCTGTTTTTT. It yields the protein CASSLKQGGELFF.

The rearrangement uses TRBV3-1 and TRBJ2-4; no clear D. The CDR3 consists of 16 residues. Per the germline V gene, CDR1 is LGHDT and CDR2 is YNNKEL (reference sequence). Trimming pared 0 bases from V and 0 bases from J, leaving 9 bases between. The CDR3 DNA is TGTGCCAGCAGCCAAGATCTGCGGCTAGCCAAAAACATTCAGTACTTC. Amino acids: CASSQDLRLAKNIQYF.

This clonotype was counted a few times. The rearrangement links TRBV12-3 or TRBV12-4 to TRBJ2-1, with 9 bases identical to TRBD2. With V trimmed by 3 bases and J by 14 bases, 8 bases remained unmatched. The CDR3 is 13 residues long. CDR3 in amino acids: CASSFALAGGKFF. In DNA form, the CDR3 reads TGTGCCAGCAGTTTCGCCCTCGCGGGGGGGAAGTTCTTC.

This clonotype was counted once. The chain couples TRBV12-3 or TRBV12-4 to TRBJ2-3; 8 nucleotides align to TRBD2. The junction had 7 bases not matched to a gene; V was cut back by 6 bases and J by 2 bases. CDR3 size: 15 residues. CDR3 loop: CASRLTSGNTDTQYF. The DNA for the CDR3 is TGTGCCAGCAGACTAACTAGCGGTAACACAGATACGCAGTATTTT.

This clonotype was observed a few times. The DNA of the CDR3 is TGTGCCATCAGCGGGGTAAGGGGGCCCTACGAGCAGTACTTC. It codes for CAISGVRGPYEQYF. The chain recombines TRBV10-3 with TRBJ2-7, with 7 bases matching TRBD1. The germline V gene has CDR1 ENHRY and CDR2 SYGVKD. V shed 6 bases and J 2 bases; nucleotides not matched to a gene: 7. The CDR3 totals 14 residues.

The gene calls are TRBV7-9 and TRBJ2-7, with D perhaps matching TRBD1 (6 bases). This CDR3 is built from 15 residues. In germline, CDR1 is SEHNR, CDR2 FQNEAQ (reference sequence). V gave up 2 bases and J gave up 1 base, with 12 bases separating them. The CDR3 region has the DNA TGTGCCAGCAGCTTATCGAACAGGGCGTCCTACGAGCAGTACTTC. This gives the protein CASSLSNRASYEQYF.

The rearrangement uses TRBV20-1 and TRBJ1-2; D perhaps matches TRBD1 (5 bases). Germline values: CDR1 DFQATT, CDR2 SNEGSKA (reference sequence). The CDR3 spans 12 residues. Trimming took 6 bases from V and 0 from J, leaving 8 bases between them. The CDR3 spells CSAGLTNYGYTF. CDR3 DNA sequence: TGCAGTGCGGGACTTACTAACTATGGCTACACCTTC.

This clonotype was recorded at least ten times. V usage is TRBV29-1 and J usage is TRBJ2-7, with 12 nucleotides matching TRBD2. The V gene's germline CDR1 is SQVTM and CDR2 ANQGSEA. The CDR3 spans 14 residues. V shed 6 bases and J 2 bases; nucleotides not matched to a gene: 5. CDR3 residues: CSVVPSGRAYEQYF. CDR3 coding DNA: TGCAGCGTAGTTCCTAGCGGGAGGGCCTACGAGCAGTACTTC.

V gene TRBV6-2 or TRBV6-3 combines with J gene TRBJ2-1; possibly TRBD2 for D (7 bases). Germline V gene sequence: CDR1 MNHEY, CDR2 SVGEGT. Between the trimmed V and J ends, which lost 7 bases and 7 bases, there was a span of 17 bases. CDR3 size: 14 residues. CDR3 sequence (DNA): TGTGCCAGCATTAAGGGGGGGCCGGGGAATGAGCAGTTCTTC. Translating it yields CASIKGGPGNEQFF.

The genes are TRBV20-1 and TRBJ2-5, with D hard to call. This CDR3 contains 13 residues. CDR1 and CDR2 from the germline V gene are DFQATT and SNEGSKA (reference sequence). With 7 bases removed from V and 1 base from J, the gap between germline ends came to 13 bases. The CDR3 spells CSVLPPAQETQYF. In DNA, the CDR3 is TGCAGTGTCCTCCCCCCGGCCCAAGAGACCCAGTACTTC.

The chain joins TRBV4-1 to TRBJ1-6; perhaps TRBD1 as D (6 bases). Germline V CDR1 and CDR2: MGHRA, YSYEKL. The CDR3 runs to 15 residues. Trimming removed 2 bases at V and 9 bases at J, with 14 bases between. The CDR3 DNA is TGCGCCAGCAGCCAACAACAGGGAACGGGTTCACCCCTCCACTTT. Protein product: CASSQQQGTGSPLHF.